This is a list of T cell receptor beta chains from one sample in a study of yellow fever vaccine responses in identical twins. One entry per CDR3 protein results from TCRdb running MiXCR on the RT-PCR reads. Among 20,000 to 25,000 distinct CDR3 sequences listed, around 77% were seen once. This material consisted of T cells from blood (PBMCs), unsorted or a sorted subset (not recorded which), taken before or after yellow fever vaccination (not recorded which). These receptors came from a woman aged 18-35 years who received the yellow fever vaccine. The CDR3 runs from the conserved cysteine through the conserved F or W. Each record gives: J gene, V gene, clone size, D gene, CDR3 DNA, CDR3 protein. The D gene is left open where the match is weak. Clone sizes are given selectively: once, few, many, or a class where the clone is expanded.

TRBJ1-1	TRBV7-8	once	.	TGTGCCAGCAGCTTACTCCCGACAGGCGGGGGCACTGAAGCTTTCTTT	CASSLLPTGGGTEAFF
TRBJ1-1	TRBV4-1	.	.	TGCGCCAGCAGCCAAGTGACCATGAACACTGAAGCTTTCTTT	CASSQVTMNTEAFF
TRBJ1-4	TRBV15	few	.	TGTGCCACCAGCAGAGAGGCTCCACCGGGTGAAAAACTGTTTTTT	CATSREAPPGEKLFF
TRBJ1-1	TRBV15	few	.	TGTGCCACCAGCAGAGGGACGTTCCTGAACACTGAAGCTTTCTTT	CATSRGTFLNTEAFF
TRBJ2-3	TRBV7-9	.	TRBD2	TGTGCCAGCAGCATTTTAGCGGGGATGACAGATACGCAGTATTTT	CASSILAGMTDTQYF
TRBJ2-1	TRBV28	.	TRBD1	TGTGCCAGCGGAGTTGGGCCCATGACAGGGGGACATGAGCAGTTCTTC	CASGVGPMTGGHEQFF
TRBJ1-2	TRBV7-9	.	TRBD1	TGTGCCAGCAGCTTAGCAGAGGACAGGGGAGAAGGCTACACCTTC	CASSLAEDRGEGYTF
TRBJ1-1	TRBV2	.	.	TGTGCCAGCAGTGGGACGTTTGGCAATGCTTTCTTT	CASSGTFGNAFF
TRBJ2-3	TRBV13	once	.	TGTGCCAGCAGCTTAGTTCCTAGCAGCACAGATACGCAGTATTTT	CASSLVPSSTDTQYF
TRBJ2-3	TRBV5-1	few	TRBD1	TGCGCCAGCAACCCAACAGGGGTGATCACAGATACGCAGTATTTT	CASNPTGVITDTQYF
TRBJ2-4	TRBV11-3	.	TRBD1	TGTGCCAGCAGCTTAGGAGGGGGCATAAACATTCAGTACTTC	CASSLGGGINIQYF
TRBJ2-5	TRBV18	.	.	TGTGCCAGCTCACCGCTCCCGGCGGGGTCCCAAGAGACCCAGTACTTC	CASSPLPAGSQETQYF